This paragraph covers one T cell receptor beta chain sequence. Between the trimmed V and J ends, which lost 3 bases and 2 bases, there was a span of 6 bases. Per the germline V gene, CDR1 is MNHEY and CDR2 is SMNVEV (reference sequence). The CDR3 length is 13 residues. The data originate from a study of cytomegalovirus exposure and HLA in healthy donors. The PCR made use of 60 Vbeta and 13 Jbeta primers. Generated by immunoSEQ multiplex PCR, the TCRdb table keeps only in-frame clones and is missing some. The table lists some 140,000 clones, about four fifths of them singletons. Sequenced: PBMCs. The sequence came from a female donor in good health and CMV-seronegative. V gene TRBV27 combines with J gene TRBJ2-3; D ambiguous. CDR3 in DNA: TGTGCCAGCAGTTTTGGAGCCACAGATACGCAGTATTTT. As protein: CASSFGATDTQYF.